The 19 T cell receptor beta chains given below trace back to one sample, sequenced in a study of blood T cell repertoires in COVID-19. TCRdb's copy holds only in-frame clones and misses some; the assay was immunoSEQ multiplex PCR. The sample contains some 180,000 clones, around 80% of which appear only once. The sequenced sample was peripheral blood. These receptors were taken from a woman aged 80 or over with active or convalescent COVID-19.

Comment on this clone: Other DNA sequences from this sample encode an identical CDR3 as well. The chain carries TRBV5-1 and TRBJ2-3; the D is unclear. Germline CDR1 reads SGHRS; CDR2 reads YFSETQ. The CDR3 runs 15 residues. The ends were cut back, 0 bases at V and 0 bases at J, with 8 bases in the middle. CDR3: CASSLGGRSTDTQYF. CDR3 nucleotide sequence: TGCGCCAGCAGCTTGGGTGGCAGGAGCACAGATACGCAGTATTTT.

The genes are TRBV28 and TRBJ2-3, with D tentatively TRBD2 (6 bases). V lost 5 bases, J lost 4 bases, and 13 bases lay in between. The CDR3 runs 14 residues. Germline CDR1 is MDHEN and CDR2 is SYDVKM. For the CDR3, the DNA is TGTGCCAGCAGTGAAGTCAGGGAGGCAGATACGCAGTATTTT. This sequence encodes CASSEVREADTQYF.

This chain uses TRBV3-1 (or the pseudogene TRBV3-2) with TRBJ2-5; D is possibly TRBD1 (5 bases). Germline lookup yields CDR1 LGHDT and CDR2 YNNKEL (reference sequence). The CDR3 extends over 14 amino acids. The germline V and J ends were trimmed by 1 base and 4 bases, with 10 bases remaining between them. In DNA, the CDR3 is TGTGCCAGCAGCCAAGGCAGGGTAAGAGAGACCCAGTACTTC. Translation: CASSQGRVRETQYF.

With respect to this clone: This sample includes further DNA sequences coding for the same CDR3. In DNA, the CDR3 is TGTGCCAGTAGCAGACAGGGGGGGGGCACTGAAGCTTTCTTT. Its protein is CASSRQGGGTEAFF. The chain joins TRBV19 to TRBJ1-1, with 9 nucleotides matching TRBD1. The CDR3 length is 14 residues. Germline CDR1 is LNHDA and CDR2 is SQIVND (reference sequence). V was clipped by 6 bases and J by 4 bases; unmatched bases: 6. Using reference TRBV19 and TRBJ1-1 for the parts outside the CDR3, the full variable domain is DGGITQSPKYLFRKEGQNVTLSCEQNLNHDAMYWYRQDPGQGLRLIYYSQIVNDFQKGDIAEGYSVSREKKESFPLTVTSAQKNPTAFYLCASSRQGGGTEAFFGQGTRLTVV.

This chain joins TRBV24-1 and TRBJ2-2, with TRBD1 identical over 10 bases. With V trimmed by 0 bases and J by 7 bases, 1 base remained unmatched. CDR3 size: 15 residues. The germline CDR1 and CDR2 sequences are KGHDR and SFDVKD. CDR3: CATSDLRDRGGELFF. The DNA of the CDR3 is TGTGCCACCAGTGATTTGAGGGACAGGGGCGGGGAGCTGTTTTTT.

The rearrangement uses TRBV14 and TRBJ1-1; D is uncertain. This CDR3 is built from 13 residues. Trimming pared 4 bases from V and 3 bases from J, leaving 9 bases between. Germline values: CDR1 SGHDN, CDR2 FVKESK. The CDR3, as DNA: TGTGCCAGCAGCCCATGGAGGGACACTGAAGCTTTCTTT. Amino acids: CASSPWRDTEAFF. Using reference TRBV14 and TRBJ1-1 for the parts outside the CDR3, the full variable domain is EAGVTQFPSHSVIEKGQTVTLRCDPISGHDNLYWYRRVMGKEIKFLLHFVKESKQDESGMPNNRFLAERTGGTYSTLKVQPAELEDSGVYFCASSPWRDTEAFFGQGTRLTVV.

CDR3 DNA sequence: TGTGCCAGCTCACCAGGACAGCTTAGCAATCAGCCCCAGCATTTT. Amino acid sequence: CASSPGQLSNQPQHF. This rearrangement joins TRBV18 to TRBJ1-5, with D perhaps TRBD1 (6 bases). The germline V gene has CDR1 KGHSH and CDR2 LQKENI. The ends were cut back, 2 bases at V and 0 bases at J, with 8 bases in the middle. The CDR3 covers 15 residues.

The chain combines TRBV27 with TRBJ1-5, with 8 bases identical to TRBD1. Trimming cost V 3 bases and J 7 bases; bases outside gene matches: 2. Germline assignment: CDR1 MNHEY and CDR2 SMNVEV (reference sequence). The CDR3 loop spans 13 amino acids. DNA for the CDR3: TGTGCCAGCAGTTTCGGACAGGGCCAGCCCCAGCATTTT. It yields the protein CASSFGQGQPQHF.

This clone has only a few counts. V gene TRBV12-3 or TRBV12-4 combines with J gene TRBJ1-5, with unresolved D. Trimming took off 6 bases at V and 3 bases at J, with 9 bases between the two ends. The CDR3 has 13 amino acids. The CDR3 coding sequence is TGTGCCAGCAGCGAGATACTCAATCAGCCCCAGCATTTT. This gives the protein CASSEILNQPQHF.

V and J are TRBV10-3 and TRBJ1-2; D gene uncertain. CDR3 size: 14 residues. The germline V gene has CDR1 ENHRY and CDR2 SYGVKD. V was pared by 4 bases and J by 2 bases, with 11 bases between. CDR3 in DNA: TGTGCCATCAGTGTGGAGGAGATAAACTATGGCTACACCTTC. It yields the protein CAISVEEINYGYTF.

The V and J genes are TRBV6-5 and TRBJ2-3; TRBD1 aligns across 7 bases. The CDR3 covers 15 residues. CDR1 is MNHEY and CDR2 is SVGAGI in the germline V gene. Trimming took 2 bases from V and 3 from J; bases not matched to a gene: 5. CDR3 nucleotide sequence: TGTGCCAGCAGTTACCGGACAGGATTGACAGATACGCAGTATTTT. It encodes CASSYRTGLTDTQYF.

The CDR3, as DNA: TGTGCCAGCAGTTTACAGGGGCGATCCGGGGAGCTGTTTTTT. Residues: CASSLQGRSGELFF. The gene calls are TRBV28 and TRBJ2-2, with a possible D match to TRBD1 (6 bases). V dropped 2 bases and J dropped 6 bases, with 10 bases sitting between them. The CDR3 runs 14 residues. CDR1 and CDR2 from the germline V gene are MDHEN and SYDVKM.

The chain combines TRBV5-6 with TRBJ2-2, with 12 bases lining up with TRBD2. The CDR3 runs to 17 residues. Germline V gives CDR1 SGHDT, CDR2 YYEEEE. The ends lost 3 bases at V and 7 bases at J; junction bases unmatched: 10. The CDR3 protein is CASSSRTSGGQVGELFF. The CDR3 region has the DNA TGTGCCAGCAGCTCCCGAACTAGCGGGGGGCAGGTCGGGGAGCTGTTTTTT.

The genes are TRBV2 and TRBJ2-1; TRBD2 matches 13 bases. The CDR3 runs to 16 residues. Germline loops: CDR1 SNHLY, CDR2 FYNNEI. Losses at the gene ends were 4 bases for V and 6 bases for J; bases not matched to a gene: 6. The CDR3: CASSAQGLAGRNEQFF. The CDR3 coding sequence is TGTGCCAGCAGTGCCCAGGGACTAGCGGGGCGCAATGAGCAGTTCTTC.

The rearrangement joins TRBV5-1 to TRBJ1-3; a weak D match, TRBD1 (6 bases). Trimming cost V 4 bases and J 3 bases, with 23 bases left between them. Germline V gives CDR1 SGHRS, CDR2 YFSETQ. This CDR3 is built from 18 residues. The CDR3 loop is CASSRSRGFMSGGNTIYF. DNA for the CDR3: TGCGCCAGCAGCCGTAGTAGGGGGTTCATGTCGGGTGGAAACACCATATATTTT. Based on the CDR3 plus reference TRBV5-1 and TRBJ1-3, the full variable domain is KAGVTQTPRYLIKTRGQQVTLSCSPISGHRSVSWYQQTPGQGLQFLFEYFSETQRNKGNFPGRFSGRQFSNSRSEMNVSTLELGDSALYLCASSRSRGFMSGGNTIYFGEGSWLTVV.

The chain has TRBV5-1 and TRBJ2-5, with TRBD2 matching over 9 bases. J was trimmed by 2 bases and V by 5 bases; bases with no gene match: 16. The CDR3 covers 18 residues. The germline V gene encodes CDR1 SGHRS and CDR2 YFSETQ. The CDR3 is CASRATGAGGPKQETQYF. The CDR3 DNA sequence: TGCGCCAGCAGGGCGACTGGCGCGGGGGGGCCCAAGCAAGAGACCCAGTACTTC.

Regarding this clone: A much larger clone sits a single nucleotide away, making a read error possible. This chain connects TRBV3-1 (or the pseudogene TRBV3-2) to TRBJ1-1; 8 positions match TRBD1. V shed 4 bases and J 1 base; nucleotides not matched to a gene: 2. Germline V gives CDR1 LGHDT, CDR2 YNNKEL (reference sequence). This CDR3 contains 14 residues. CDR3 nucleotides: TGTGCCAGCAGCCTACAGGGGGGGAACACTGAAGCTTTCTTT. Its translation: CASSLQGGNTEAFF.

This clone came up a few times. The chain is built from TRBV10-1 and TRBJ1-6, with TRBD1 as a possible D gene (5 bases). From germline, CDR1 is WNHNN and CDR2 SYGVQD (reference sequence). The CDR3 has 13 residues. With 2 bases removed from V and 10 bases from J, the gap between germline ends came to 9 bases. CDR3 sequence (DNA): TGCGCCAGCAGTGAGGACAGAGGATCACCCCTCCACTTT. This gives the protein CASSEDRGSPLHF.

This chain uses TRBV18 with TRBJ2-2; tentative D call: TRBD1 (6 bases). V was trimmed by 1 base and J by 1 base, leaving 10 bases between them. The germline CDR1 and CDR2 sequences are KGHSH and LQKENI. CDR3 length: 16 amino acids. The CDR3 DNA is TGTGCCAGCTCACCACTGGTCAGGGGGAACACCGGGGAGCTGTTTTTT. Amino acids: CASSPLVRGNTGELFF. Full variable domain (outside the CDR3, taken from reference TRBV18 and TRBJ2-2): NAGVMQNPRHLVRRRGQEARLRCSPMKGHSHVYWYRQLPEEGLKFMVYLQKENIIDESGMPKERFSAEFPKEGPSILRIQQVVRGDSAAYFCASSPLVRGNTGELFFGEGSRLTVL.